This entry lists 17 T cell receptor beta chains sequenced from one sample in a study of T cell responses to AZD1222 COVID-19 vaccine. This table comes from immunoSEQ multiplex PCR, and its TCRdb copy is limited to in-frame clones, with some not included. Among 110,000 to 150,000 clones listed, over 90% were seen once. The sequencing used peripheral blood, collected on day 0 of AZD1222 vaccination. The receptor source for this set is an adult in good health.

Here the CDR3 DNA reads TGTGCCAGCAGCCTACAGGGCCCCACTGAAGCTTTCTTT. It specifies CASSLQGPTEAFF. The chain links TRBV3-1 (or the pseudogene TRBV3-2) to TRBJ1-1, with D maybe TRBD1 (6 bases). Germline V gives CDR1 LGHDT, CDR2 YNNKEL (reference sequence). Deletions cut 4 bases from V and 4 bases from J, with 10 bases between. The CDR3 has 13 residues.

The V and J genes are TRBV27 and TRBJ1-1; TRBD1 is a possible D gene (6 bases). CDR1 is MNHEY, CDR2 SMNVEV, per germline (reference sequence). The CDR3 loop spans 14 amino acids. Trimming took off 6 bases at V and 2 bases at J, with 13 bases between the two ends. The CDR3 DNA is TGTGCCAGCAGGACGAGGGGGGAAAACACTGAAGCTTTCTTT. Translating gives CASRTRGENTEAFF.

This chain connects TRBV10-3 to TRBJ2-2; maybe TRBD1 (6 bases). There are 14 residues in the CDR3. Trimming removed 6 bases from V and 2 bases from J, with 10 bases in between. Germline assignment: CDR1 ENHRY and CDR2 SYGVKD. The chain's CDR3 is CAIRDSHNTGELFF. CDR3 DNA sequence: TGTGCCATCAGGGACAGTCATAACACCGGGGAGCTGTTTTTT.

This clone appeared a single time. V usage is TRBV3-1 (or the pseudogene TRBV3-2) and J usage is TRBJ2-7, with a possible D match to TRBD2 (5 bases). The CDR3 contains 15 residues. Per germline, CDR1 LGHDT and CDR2 YNNKEL (reference sequence). V gave up 0 bases and J gave up 4 bases, with 13 bases separating them. CDR3 region: CASSQDASSLYEQYF. Here the CDR3 DNA reads TGTGCCAGCAGCCAAGATGCTAGCAGCCTATACGAGCAGTACTTC.

The chain recombines TRBV5-1 with TRBJ2-5; TRBD2 matches at 14 bases. The CDR3 covers 18 residues. Germline V gene sequence: CDR1 SGHRS, CDR2 YFSETQ. Unmatched junction bases numbered 8, after V lost 0 bases and J lost 4 bases. Here the CDR3 DNA reads TGCGCCAGCAGCTTGGGATCCGGGACTAGCGGGAGACCAGAGACCCAGTACTTC. It specifies CASSLGSGTSGRPETQYF.

The gene calls are TRBV6-5 and TRBJ1-5; 8 bases match TRBD1. Germline V gives CDR1 MNHEY, CDR2 SVGAGI. Losses at the gene ends were 0 bases for V and 6 bases for J; bases not matched to a gene: 4. This CDR3 has 15 residues. CDR3 in DNA: TGTGCCAGCAGTTACTCTGGAGACAGGGGTCAGCCCCAGCATTTT. This encodes CASSYSGDRGQPQHF.

A single count supports this clone. The chain combines TRBV4-1 with TRBJ1-4; weak D call: TRBD1 (6 bases). The germline CDR1 and CDR2 sequences are MGHRA and YSYEKL. Trimming stripped 0 bases from V and 2 bases from J, with 10 bases between. The CDR3 runs 16 residues. CDR3 loop: CASSQDPQGTNEKLFF. CDR3 nucleotide sequence: TGCGCCAGCAGCCAAGACCCCCAGGGGACTAATGAAAAACTGTTTTTT.

The chain recombines TRBV7-6 with TRBJ1-4; TRBD1 matches at 9 bases. The germline gives CDR1 SGHVS, CDR2 FNYEAQ. The CDR3 has 16 residues. V lost 0 bases to trimming and J lost 6 bases; unmatched junction nucleotides: 5. DNA for the CDR3: TGTGCCAGCAGCTTAGCCCAGACAGGGGGTCATGAAAAACTGTTTTTT. Amino acids: CASSLAQTGGHEKLFF.

The V call is TRBV6-2 or TRBV6-3, the J call TRBJ2-7; no firm D call. V was clipped by 0 bases and J by 3 bases, with 12 bases between them. The CDR3 consists of 15 residues. Germline CDR1 MNHEY, CDR2 SVGEGT. The CDR3 nucleotides read TGTGCCAGCAGTTACTCGGTCGGCGGATTCTACGAGCAGTACTTC. Protein sequence: CASSYSVGGFYEQYF.

The chain joins TRBV30 to TRBJ2-7; 9 nucleotides line up with TRBD2. Trimming cost V 0 bases and J 3 bases; bases outside gene matches: 3. CDR1 is GTSNPN, CDR2 SVGIG, per germline (reference sequence). CDR3 size: 14 residues. The CDR3 DNA reads TGTGCCTGGAGTGTTATTAGCGGGGGCTACGAGCAGTACTTC. It encodes CAWSVISGGYEQYF.

This chain links TRBV10-3 with TRBJ1-2, with unresolved D. CDR1 and CDR2 from the germline V gene are ENHRY and SYGVKD. The CDR3 covers 15 residues. Trimming removed 0 bases from V and 4 bases from J, with 12 bases in between. The CDR3 spells CAISESRVPLYGYTF. CDR3 coding DNA: TGTGCCATCAGTGAGTCAAGGGTACCCCTCTATGGCTACACCTTC.

This chain uses TRBV12-3 or TRBV12-4 with TRBJ1-2; the D is unclear. The CDR3 has 12 amino acids. Deletions cut 3 bases from V and 2 bases from J, with 4 bases between. The CDR3 spells CASSLGNYGYTF. The CDR3 DNA reads TGTGCCAGCAGTTTGGGCAACTATGGCTACACCTTC.

CDR3 nucleotide sequence: TGTGCCAGTAGCGGATTTGACACCGGGGAGCTGTTTTTT. Amino acid sequence: CASSGFDTGELFF. The J gene is TRBJ2-2, the V gene TRBV19, with unresolved D. The CDR3 is 13 amino acids. Germline-derived CDR1 and CDR2 are LNHDA and SQIVND (reference sequence). Trimming removed 6 bases from V and 3 bases from J, with 8 bases in between.

This chain links TRBV12-3 or TRBV12-4 with TRBJ2-1; no reliable D call. V lost 1 base and J 7 bases, leaving 5 bases between the germline ends. This CDR3 is 12 amino acids long. CDR3 amino acids: CASSLDRNEQFF. The CDR3 nucleotides are TGTGCCAGCAGTTTAGACCGGAATGAGCAGTTCTTC.

This clone was detected once. The chain links TRBV11-2 to TRBJ2-7; no firm D call. In germline, CDR1 is SGHAT, CDR2 FQNNGV. The CDR3 loop spans 12 amino acids. V shed 0 bases and J shed 6 bases, with 6 bases lying between them. The CDR3 reads CASSLEVGEQYF. The CDR3 DNA is TGTGCCAGCAGCTTAGAGGTGGGCGAGCAGTACTTC.

The V gene is TRBV30, the J gene TRBJ1-6, with no clear D. The length of the CDR3 is 15 residues. Per the germline V gene, CDR1 is GTSNPN and CDR2 is SVGIG (reference sequence). The V end was cut by 0 bases, the J end by 5 bases, with 11 bases between. CDR3 amino acids: CAWSVKGANNSPLHF. DNA of the CDR3: TGTGCCTGGAGTGTCAAGGGTGCAAATAATTCACCCCTCCACTTT.

The chain recombines TRBV6-2 or TRBV6-3 with TRBJ1-5, with TRBD1 as a possible D gene (5 bases). Germline V CDR1 and CDR2: MNHEY, SVGEGT. This CDR3 spans 14 amino acids. Trimming shortened V by 2 bases and J by 6 bases, and 11 bases separated the two germline ends. CDR3 sequence reads: CASSYAGGGQPQHF. The CDR3 bases are TGTGCCAGCAGTTACGCCGGGGGAGGTCAGCCCCAGCATTTT.